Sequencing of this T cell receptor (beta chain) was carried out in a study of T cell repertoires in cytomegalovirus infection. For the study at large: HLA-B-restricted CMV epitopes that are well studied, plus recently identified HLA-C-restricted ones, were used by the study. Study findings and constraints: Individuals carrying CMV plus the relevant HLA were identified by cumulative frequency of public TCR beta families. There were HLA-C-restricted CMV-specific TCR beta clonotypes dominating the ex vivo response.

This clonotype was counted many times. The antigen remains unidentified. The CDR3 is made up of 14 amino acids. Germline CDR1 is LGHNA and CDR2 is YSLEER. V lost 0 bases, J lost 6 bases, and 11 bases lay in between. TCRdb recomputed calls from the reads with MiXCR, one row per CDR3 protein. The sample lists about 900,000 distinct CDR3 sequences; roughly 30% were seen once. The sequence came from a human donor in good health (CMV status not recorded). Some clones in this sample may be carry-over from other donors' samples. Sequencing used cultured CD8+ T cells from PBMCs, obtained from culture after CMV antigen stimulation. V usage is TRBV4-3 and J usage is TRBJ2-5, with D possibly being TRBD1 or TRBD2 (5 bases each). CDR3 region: CASSQDRGWKTQYF. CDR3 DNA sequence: TGCGCCAGCAGCCAAGATCGGGGCTGGAAGACCCAGTACTTC.